Shown below are 19 T cell receptor beta chains from a single sample sequenced in a study of beta chain features in type 1 diabetes. The entirety of the isolated RNA underwent reverse transcription, so expressed TCRB transcripts were sequenced. This table comes from immunoSEQ multiplex PCR, and its TCRdb copy is limited to in-frame clones, with some not included. Of 600,000 or so clones listed, over 12% are singletons. These TCRs are of unknown antigen specificity. Study-wide results and limits: When Type 1 diabetes patients were examined, their TCRB CDR3s proved moderately but significantly shorter in all four CD4+ subsets.

Sequenced material: naive CD4+ T cells from blood. The receptors here all came from a man younger than 35 with type 1 diabetes.

This clone was recorded a few times. J is TRBJ1-1 and V is TRBV7-9, with a weak D call TRBD1 (6 bases). This CDR3 has 15 residues. Germline CDR1 SEHNR, CDR2 FQNEAQ (reference sequence). V was shortened by 5 bases and J by 1 base, with 14 bases between the two germline ends. CDR3 in DNA: TGTGCCAGCAGCCCCGTCCGGGGGCAGAACACTGAAGCTTTCTTT. Amino acids: CASSPVRGQNTEAFF.

This clone has a handful of counts. The chain carries TRBV7-9 and TRBJ2-7; 8 nucleotides line up with TRBD1. V gave up 1 base and J gave up 4 bases; unmatched junction bases: 6. CDR3 length equals 15 residues. Germline loops: CDR1 SEHNR, CDR2 FQNEAQ (reference sequence). The CDR3 DNA is TGTGCCAGCAGCTTAGACAGGGGGTATGAGTACGAGCAGTACTTC. Residues: CASSLDRGYEYEQYF.

This clone was seen only a few times. This chain uses TRBV27 with TRBJ2-7; TRBD1 agrees at 9 bases. Germline trimming cut 5 bases from V and 0 bases from J; bases unmatched to any gene: 8. The CDR3 contains 16 residues. CDR1 MNHEY and CDR2 SMNVEV come from the germline V gene (reference sequence). The CDR3 region is CASSPGTGKSSYEQYF. The CDR3 nucleotides are TGTGCCAGCAGTCCAGGGACAGGGAAGAGCTCCTACGAGCAGTACTTC.

The chain couples TRBV2 to TRBJ2-5, with D possibly being TRBD1 or TRBD2 (6 bases each). The CDR3 has 14 amino acids. Trimming pared 3 bases from V and 5 bases from J, leaving 13 bases between. The V gene's germline CDR1 is SNHLY and CDR2 FYNNEI. This CDR3 reads CASSEGGGLETQYF. CDR3 sequence (DNA): TGTGCCAGCAGTGAGGGGGGCGGCTTGGAGACCCAGTACTTC.

This clone was counted only a few times. The chain carries TRBV10-1 and TRBJ2-7, with D perhaps matching TRBD1 or TRBD2 (6 bases each). CDR1 is WNHNN, CDR2 SYGVQD, per germline (reference sequence). The length of the CDR3 is 13 residues. The germline V and J ends were trimmed by 6 bases and 5 bases, with 14 bases remaining between them. The CDR3 protein is CASRASGDNEQYF. The CDR3 bases are TGCGCCAGCAGAGCGTCGGGGGACAACGAGCAGTACTTC.

The rearrangement joins TRBV29-1 to TRBJ1-2, with D uncertain. The CDR3 runs 14 residues. Per germline, CDR1 SQVTM and CDR2 ANQGSEA. Trimming removed 1 base from V and 3 bases from J, with 12 bases in between. The CDR3 region has the DNA TGCAGCGTTGAAGGCGGGGAATATGACTATGGCTACACCTTC. This encodes CSVEGGEYDYGYTF.

The chain employs TRBV6-6 and TRBJ1-2; a weak D match, TRBD1 (6 bases). The CDR3 is 14 residues long. Trimming shortened V by 7 bases and J by 8 bases, and 20 bases separated the two germline ends. CDR1 is MNHNY and CDR2 is SVGAGI in the germline V gene (reference sequence). This CDR3 reads CASTLMGQGYGYTF. The CDR3 DNA follows: TGTGCCAGCACCCTAATGGGGCAGGGGTACGGCTACACCTTC.

This chain joins TRBV9 and TRBJ2-3; no clear D gene. Germline V gene sequence: CDR1 SGDLS, CDR2 YYNGEE. Trimming removed 0 bases from V and 7 bases from J, with 12 bases in between. The CDR3 has 14 amino acids. CDR3 loop: CASSVESRQHTQYF. For the CDR3, the DNA is TGTGCCAGCAGCGTAGAGTCTAGGCAACATACGCAGTATTTT.

The chain recombines TRBV5-8 with TRBJ2-4, with D possibly being TRBD1 (6 bases). V gave up 0 bases and J gave up 3 bases, with 7 bases separating them. The length of the CDR3 is 14 residues. Germline assignment: CDR1 SGHTS and CDR2 YDEGEE. CDR3 in amino acids: CASSLEGVKNIQYF. The CDR3 nucleotides are TGTGCCAGCAGCTTGGAGGGGGTCAAAAACATTCAGTACTTC.

This clone was counted between two and nine times. The CDR3 sequence: CASSSQGSGAWGTQYF. The DNA for the CDR3 is TGTGCCAGCAGCTCCCAGGGTAGCGGGGCCTGGGGGACCCAGTACTTC. The chain has TRBV7-2 and TRBJ2-5; 8 nucleotides match TRBD2. J was trimmed by 7 bases and V by 4 bases; bases with no gene match: 14. The CDR3 consists of 16 residues. The germline CDR1 and CDR2 sequences are SGHTA and FQGNSA.

CDR3 sequence reads: CASSPGLAGEQYF. CDR3 DNA sequence: TGTGCCAGCAGCCCCGGACTAGCGGGAGAGCAGTACTTC. The genes are TRBV21-1 and TRBJ2-7; the table gives TRBD2 as D, unverified against the DNA. TRBV21-1 is annotated as a pseudogene. CDR3 length: 13 amino acids.

The chain employs TRBV2 and TRBJ1-2; D call uncertain. Deletions cut 4 bases from V and 1 base from J, with 10 bases between. Germline V gives CDR1 SNHLY, CDR2 FYNNEI. CDR3 length: 14 amino acids. The CDR3 DNA sequence: TGTGCCAGCAGTGTAGGAGGAATTAACTATGGCTACACCTTC. It is translated as CASSVGGINYGYTF.

The chain joins TRBV30 to TRBJ2-5; 7 bases line up with TRBD2. In germline, CDR1 is GTSNPN, CDR2 SVGIG (reference sequence). The CDR3 sequence is 13 residues long. Trimming removed 4 bases from V and 4 bases from J; junction bases left unmatched: 6. Here the CDR3 reads CAWTSTSRETQYF. The CDR3 DNA is TGTGCCTGGACCTCGACTAGCCGAGAGACCCAGTACTTC.

The chain's CDR3 is CASSDGWGQANEKLFF. The CDR3 DNA reads as TGTGCCAGCAGTGATGGTTGGGGACAGGCCAATGAAAAACTGTTTTTT. This rearrangement joins TRBV6-1 to TRBJ1-4; 8 positions match TRBD1. V was clipped by 3 bases and J by 5 bases; unmatched bases: 8. This CDR3 spans 16 amino acids. Looked up from germline, CDR1 is MNHNS and CDR2 is SASEGT.

This clone occurred a few times. The chain combines TRBV30 with TRBJ1-3; 9 nucleotides match TRBD1. Losses at the gene ends were 2 bases for V and 6 bases for J; bases not matched to a gene: 20. The CDR3 covers 19 residues. Germline CDR1 GTSNPN, CDR2 SVGIG (reference sequence). CDR3 bases: TGTGCCTGGAGTTTTCCCTCCCGCTACCGGGACAGGGTCGCAAACACCATATATTTT. Translation gives CAWSFPSRYRDRVANTIYF.

This clone was picked up a small number of times. This chain links TRBV5-1 with TRBJ1-2; 7 positions agree with TRBD1. Germline V gene sequence: CDR1 SGHRS, CDR2 YFSETQ. This CDR3 has 15 amino acids. The ends lost 4 bases at V and 4 bases at J; junction bases unmatched: 10. CDR3 amino acids: CASSPGQTASYGYTF. CDR3 bases: TGCGCCAGCAGCCCGGGACAGACCGCATCCTATGGCTACACCTTC.

V usage is TRBV5-6 and J usage is TRBJ1-2; D may be TRBD1 (6 bases). The CDR3 runs 15 residues. CDR1 SGHDT and CDR2 YYEEEE come from the germline V gene. V was cut by 4 bases and J by 3 bases, with 16 bases left in between. The CDR3 DNA is TGTGCCAGCAGCGTCCCCCCAGGGGCCGACTATGGCTACACCTTC. Amino acid sequence: CASSVPPGADYGYTF.

This clone was observed a few times. The chain uses TRBV5-1 and TRBJ2-7, with D tentatively TRBD1 (5 bases). Germline CDR1 and CDR2: SGHRS and YFSETQ. CDR3 size: 14 residues. Deletions cut 4 bases from V and 1 base from J, with 12 bases between. The CDR3 loop reads CASSVGTGSYEQYF. CDR3 in DNA: TGCGCCAGCAGCGTTGGAACAGGTTCCTACGAGCAGTACTTC.

This chain uses TRBV7-2 with TRBJ1-1; tentative D call: TRBD1 (6 bases). V was clipped by 5 bases and J by 6 bases, with 13 bases between them. CDR1 is SGHTA, CDR2 FQGNSA, per germline. This CDR3 is built from 13 residues. The CDR3 spells CASSPRGLPEAFF. CDR3 in DNA: TGTGCCAGCAGCCCCAGGGGTCTCCCTGAAGCTTTCTTT.